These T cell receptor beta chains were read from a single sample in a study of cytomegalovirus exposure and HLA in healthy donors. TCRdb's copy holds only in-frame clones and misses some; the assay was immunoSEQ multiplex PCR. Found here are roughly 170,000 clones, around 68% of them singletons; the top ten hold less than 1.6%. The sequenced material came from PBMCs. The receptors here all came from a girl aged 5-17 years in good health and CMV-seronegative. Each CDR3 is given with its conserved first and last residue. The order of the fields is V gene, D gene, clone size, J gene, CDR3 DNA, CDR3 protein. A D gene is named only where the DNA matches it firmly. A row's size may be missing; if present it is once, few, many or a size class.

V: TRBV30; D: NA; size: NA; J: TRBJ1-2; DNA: TGTGCCTGGAGTGTAGATAGGGGTTACGGCTACACCTTC; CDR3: CAWSVDRGYGYTF
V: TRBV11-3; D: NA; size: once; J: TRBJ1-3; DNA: TGTGCCAGCAGCTGGGGGCCCGGAAACACCATATATTTT; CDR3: CASSWGPGNTIYF
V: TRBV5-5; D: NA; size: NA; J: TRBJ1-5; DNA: TGTGCCAGCAGCTTGGACTATAGCAATCAGCCCCAGCATTTT; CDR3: CASSLDYSNQPQHF
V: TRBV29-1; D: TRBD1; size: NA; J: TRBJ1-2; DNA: TGCAGCGTCATCGGCAGGGGGATTGCTAACTATGGCTACGCCTTC; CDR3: CSVIGRGIANYGYAF
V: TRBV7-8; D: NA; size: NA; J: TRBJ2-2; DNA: TGTGCCAGCAGCTTACTGACCGGGGAGCTGTTTTTT; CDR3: CASSLLTGELFF
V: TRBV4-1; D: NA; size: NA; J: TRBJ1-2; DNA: TGCGCCAGCAGCCAATACACCGGGAACTACTATGGCTACACCTTC; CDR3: CASSQYTGNYYGYTF
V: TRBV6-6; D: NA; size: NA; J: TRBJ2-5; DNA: TGTGCCAGCACCCCGGGTGGACAAGAGACCCAGTACTTC; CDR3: CASTPGGQETQYF
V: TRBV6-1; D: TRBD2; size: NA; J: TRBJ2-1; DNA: TGTGCCAGCAGGGTCCTAGCGGGGGGGGGCAATGAGCAGTTCTTC; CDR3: CASRVLAGGGNEQFF
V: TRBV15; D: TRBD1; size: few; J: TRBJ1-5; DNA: TGTGCCACCAGCGCAGGGGACAGGGGGTCGGATCAGCCCCAGCATTTT; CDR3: CATSAGDRGSDQPQHF
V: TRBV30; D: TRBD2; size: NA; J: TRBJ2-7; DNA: TGTGCCTGGAGTCCGGGGGGGCCCGAGCAGTACTTC; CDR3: CAWSPGGPEQYF
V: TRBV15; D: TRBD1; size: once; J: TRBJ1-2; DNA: TGTGCCACCAGCGCCAGACAGGGGGACGGGGTCTATGGCTACACCTTC; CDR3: CATSARQGDGVYGYTF
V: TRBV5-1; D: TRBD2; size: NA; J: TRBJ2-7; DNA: TGCGCCAGCAGCTTAGTCCCGGGACTAGCCTACGAGCAGTACTTC; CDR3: CASSLVPGLAYEQYF
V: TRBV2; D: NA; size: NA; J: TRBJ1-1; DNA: TGTGCCAGCAGTGAAGTCTTGGGACTCACTGAAGCTTTCTTT; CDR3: CASSEVLGLTEAFF
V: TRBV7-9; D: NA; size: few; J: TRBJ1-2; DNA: TGTGCCAGCAGCTCATCAGGGTATGGCTACACCTTC; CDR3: CASSSSGYGYTF
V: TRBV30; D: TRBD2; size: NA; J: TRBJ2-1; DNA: TGTGCCTGGAGTGCCTTAGCGGGGGGGCCGTTCAATGAGCAGTTCTTC; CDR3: CAWSALAGGPFNEQFF
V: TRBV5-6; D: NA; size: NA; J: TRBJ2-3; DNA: TGTGCCAGCAGGCGAGGTACAGATACGCAGTATTTT; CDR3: CASRRGTDTQYF
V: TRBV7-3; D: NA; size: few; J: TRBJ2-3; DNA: TGTGCCAGCAGCCTTCAGCGGATTGACACAGATACGCAGTATTTT; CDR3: CASSLQRIDTDTQYF
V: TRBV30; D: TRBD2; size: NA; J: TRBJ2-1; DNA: TGTGCCTGGAGTCGGACTAGCGGGGGGCAGGACGATGAGCAGTTCTTC; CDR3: CAWSRTSGGQDDEQFF
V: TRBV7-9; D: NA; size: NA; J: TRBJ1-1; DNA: TGTGCCAGCAGCCCGCATGAGGGAGAAGCTTTCTTT; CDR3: CASSPHEGEAFF
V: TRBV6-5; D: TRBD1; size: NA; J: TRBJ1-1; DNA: TGTGCCAGCAGTTACTCGAGGGGTGACAGGGGTGAAGGAGCTTTCTTT; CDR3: CASSYSRGDRGEGAFF